This TCR beta chain was recorded in a study of blood T cell repertoires in COVID-19. Study-level information: Whether acute or convalescent, the COVID-19 samples came from the United States, Italy and Spain. The cDNA or gDNA used as material had been derived from T cells, B-cell-depleted T cells, or PBMCs.

The CDR3 spans 15 residues. V shed 3 bases and J 4 bases; nucleotides not matched to a gene: 7. Germline V gives CDR1 DFQATT, CDR2 SNEGSKA (reference sequence). Patients from Seattle were sampled longitudinally, starting during active infection. Assay: immunoSEQ multiplex PCR; the TCRdb copy retains only in-frame clones and omits some. Among fewer than 700,000 clones listed, about 89% were seen once. The TCR was taken from a woman aged 50 to 60 with COVID-19, enrolled during active disease. Source material: peripheral blood. This chain links TRBV20-1 with TRBJ2-5; TRBD2 agrees at 11 bases. CDR3 in DNA: TGCAGTGCTAGTGGTAGCGGGGGGGCCGGAGAGACCCAGTACTTC. This sequence encodes CSASGSGGAGETQYF.